The 7 T cell receptor beta chains below were found in one sample sequenced in a study of cytomegalovirus exposure and HLA in healthy donors listed by TCRdb under 2017. The receptor library was made with the immunoSEQ multiplex PCR assay. A mixture of 60 forward primers for TCR Vbeta segments and 13 reverse primers for TCR Jbeta segments was used in the multiplex PCR. Here the immuneACCESS table is served through TCRdb, limited to in-frame sequences with V and J called. Missing clones are a known gap in these copies; in checked studies unresolved V genes cover under half, and the rest lacks a known reason. This sample lists about 160,000 clones; around 77% were detected once. 2.2% of the sample comes from the top ten. Input material: PBMCs. These receptors were collected from a man between 50 and 59 years old in good health and CMV-seropositive.

This rearrangement joins TRBV2 to TRBJ1-1, with TRBD1 as a possible D gene (5 bases). In germline, CDR1 is SNHLY, CDR2 FYNNEI. This CDR3 region has 12 residues. Trimming stripped 10 bases from V and 4 bases from J, with 13 bases between. The CDR3 sequence: CAIRRDGTEAFF. CDR3 nucleotides: TGTGCCATTCGCAGGGATGGCACTGAAGCTTTCTTT.

The chain joins TRBV27 to TRBJ1-2, with D possibly being TRBD1 (5 bases). The CDR3 is 14 amino acids. Trimming stripped 6 bases from V and 2 bases from J, with 13 bases between. In germline, CDR1 is MNHEY, CDR2 SMNVEV (reference sequence). DNA for the CDR3: TGTGCCAGCAGCCCCAACAGGTCCAACTATGGCTACACCTTC. The encoded protein is CASSPNRSNYGYTF.

The rearrangement links TRBV5-1 to TRBJ2-7; TRBD1 aligns across 8 bases. The CDR3 spans 14 residues. Germline assignment: CDR1 SGHRS and CDR2 YFSETQ. With 4 bases clipped from V and 5 bases from J, the junction kept 8 bases outside the gene matches. The CDR3 region is CASSPGQGKDEQYF. The CDR3 nucleotides are TGCGCCAGCAGCCCCGGACAGGGTAAAGACGAGCAGTACTTC.

The chain has TRBV4-2 and TRBJ2-7, with TRBD2 identical over 14 bases. The V gene's germline CDR1 is LGHNA and CDR2 YNFKEQ. This CDR3 contains 20 residues. The V segment lost 4 bases and the J segment 0 bases; nucleotides outside the gene matches: 14. CDR3 DNA sequence: TGTGCCAGCAGCCTGACTTCCCAGACTAGCGGGGGGGTGGGCTCCTACGAGCAGTACTTC. It is translated as CASSLTSQTSGGVGSYEQYF.

J is TRBJ1-1 and V is TRBV7-2; 7 nucleotides agree with TRBD1. Germline CDR1 and CDR2: SGHTA and FQGNSA. V was pared by 2 bases and J by 0 bases, with 3 bases of the junction left unmatched. CDR3 length: 15 residues. The DNA of the CDR3 is TGTGCCAGCAGCTTAAGGGGGCGCATGAACACTGAAGCTTTCTTT. This encodes CASSLRGRMNTEAFF.

The chain is built from TRBV5-1 and TRBJ2-7; 7 bases are shared with TRBD2. CDR1 and CDR2 (germline): SGHRS, YFSETQ. Trimming cost V 1 base and J 3 bases; bases outside gene matches: 1. This CDR3 region has 13 residues. The DNA for the CDR3 is TGCGCCAGCAGCTTGCCGGGGGGCTACGAGCAGTACTTC. This translates into CASSLPGGYEQYF.

The rearrangement joins TRBV27 to TRBJ1-1, with D possibly matching TRBD1 (6 bases). The CDR3 is 14 residues long. V was pared by 2 bases and J by 3 bases, with 10 bases between. CDR1 and CDR2 (germline): MNHEY, SMNVEV (reference sequence). The CDR3 DNA reads as TGTGCCAGCAGTTTACCCGGACAGTACACTGAAGCTTTCTTT. Protein product: CASSLPGQYTEAFF.